This T cell receptor (beta chain) was sequenced for a study of lymphopenia after photon versus proton radiotherapy. Germline V CDR1 and CDR2: SGHNT, YYREEE (reference sequence). The V gene lost 4 bases and the J gene lost 7 bases, with 12 bases spanning the gap. CDR3 length equals 13 residues. Sequencing was performed with immunoSEQ multiplex PCR; in TCRdb, only in-frame clones are kept and a portion is missing. The table has under 80,000 clones, around 85% seen once. The starting material was peripheral blood, obtained from a patient treated with photon-based radiotherapy. The sequence was collected from a man aged 35 to 55 with gastric cancer. The chain employs TRBV5-4 and TRBJ2-1, with no clear D. Here the CDR3 DNA reads TGTGCCAGCAGCCTCCGGGCAGTTAATGAGCAGTTCTTC. As protein: CASSLRAVNEQFF.